Included here is one T cell receptor beta chain sequence, with context. The antigen remains undetermined. Samples were taken several times over chemoradiotherapy. This entry comes from a study of chemoradiotherapy in HPV16-positive cancers. On the study more broadly: Candidate HPV-specific clones and shared TCR motifs came from two HPV16-positive patients. Whole-study findings and limits: Candidate HPV-specific clones and E7-related TCR motifs grew in tumor during treatment. For HPV16-positive patients, expanding HPV-responsive T cells associated with longer recurrence-free survival.

Only in-frame clones appear in the TCRdb table, and some are missing; sequencing was by immunoSEQ multiplex PCR. The sample has about 3,400 clones; 94% are singletons. The V end lost 0 bases, the J end lost 0 bases, and 12 bases lay between the germline ends. The CDR3 extends over 17 amino acids. The germline V gene encodes CDR1 MGHRA and CDR2 YSYEKL. The sample here was taken from a patient who underwent chemoradiotherapy. This rearrangement joins TRBV4-1 to TRBJ1-5; no definite D call. The receptor comes from a human donor with HPV-associated anogenital cancer. This CDR3 reads CASSQEGNAFSNQPQHF. The CDR3 DNA follows: TGCGCCAGCAGCCAAGAAGGGAACGCGTTTAGCAATCAGCCCCAGCATTTT.